This TCR beta chain was obtained from a study of glioma-infiltrating T cells. This clonotype has more than one count but fewer than ten. Its antigen remains unidentified. Amplification of TCR alpha and beta CDR3 regions from RNA used iRepertoire nested multiplex PCR. TCRdb reanalysed the multiplex PCR reads using MiXCR and keeps one entry per CDR3 protein. The sample lists 90,000 to 100,000 distinct CDR3 sequences; around 40% were seen once. General study points: Tissue-blood divergence was below expectation in non-neoplastic patients, above in gliomas.

The specimen was glioma tissue, nonneoplastic brain tissue, or PBMCs (not recorded which). This TCR came from a human donor with low-grade glioma or glioblastoma, undergoing nonglioma brain surgery, or in good health (not recorded which).

DNA for the CDR3: TGCAGCGTTGAAGGGGCGGGAGGAGTAAATACGCAGTATTTT. It is translated as CSVEGAGGVNTQYF. The rearrangement uses TRBV29-1 and TRBJ2-3, with 8 bases aligning to TRBD2. V shed 1 base and J 7 bases; nucleotides not matched to a gene: 7. This CDR3 region has 14 residues. CDR1 is SQVTM, CDR2 ANQGSEA, per germline.